This passage covers 24 T cell receptor beta chains from one sample sequenced in a study of blood T cells in healthy people across ages. With a J-beta primer mix and a sample-barcoded 5' primer, a second PCR ran roughly 6 to 12 cycles. TCRdb fed the 5' RACE reads into MiXCR, producing one record per CDR3 protein. The sample yields some 860,000 distinct CDR3 sequences, approximately 60% seen once. Sequencing used blood. The receptors were sampled from a man between 40 and 49 years old in good health.

The chain couples TRBV6-2 or TRBV6-3 to TRBJ2-5, with 8 bases identical to TRBD1. With 6 bases clipped from V and 11 bases from J, the junction kept 20 bases outside the gene matches. The CDR3 length is 16 residues. Germline values: CDR1 MNHEY, CDR2 SVGEGT. This CDR3 reads CASSTLRDRPTRVQYF. The CDR3, as DNA: TGTGCCAGCAGCACCCTCCGGGACAGGCCGACTCGAGTGCAGTACTTC.

This clonotype has a handful of counts. The gene calls are TRBV4-3 and TRBJ1-4, with 7 nucleotides matching TRBD1. Looked up from germline, CDR1 is LGHNA and CDR2 is YSLEER. V lost 0 bases, J lost 0 bases, and 4 bases stayed unmatched. The CDR3 length is 17 residues. CDR3 sequence reads: CASSQDGQEATNEKLFF. The DNA of the CDR3 is TGCGCCAGCAGCCAAGATGGACAGGAAGCAACTAATGAAAAACTGTTTTTT.

The chain joins TRBV9 to TRBJ2-1; tentative D call: TRBD2 (6 bases). The CDR3 is 15 residues long. Trimming removed 0 bases from V and 4 bases from J, with 11 bases in between. The germline CDR1 and CDR2 sequences are SGDLS and YYNGEE. The CDR3 is CASSVGAGTYNEQFF. CDR3 nucleotide sequence: TGTGCCAGCAGCGTAGGGGCAGGGACTTACAATGAGCAGTTCTTC.

The V call is TRBV28, the J call TRBJ2-7, with 7 bases fitting TRBD1. V gave up 6 bases and J gave up 4 bases; unmatched junction bases: 15. The CDR3 totals 16 residues. CDR1 is MDHEN, CDR2 SYDVKM, per germline. CDR3 nucleotide sequence: TGTGCCAGCAGCCCAGGGGACAGCAAAGAGGGGTACGAGCAGTACTTC. This encodes CASSPGDSKEGYEQYF.

The chain joins TRBV12-3 or TRBV12-4 to TRBJ2-7; 8 bases align to TRBD2. The CDR3 loop spans 15 amino acids. Germline trimming cut 6 bases from V and 3 bases from J; bases unmatched to any gene: 10. The CDR3 is CASRQGLVGVYEQYF. CDR3 in DNA: TGTGCCAGCAGGCAGGGACTAGTGGGAGTCTACGAGCAGTACTTC.

The V call is TRBV3-1, the J call TRBJ2-5; tentatively, D is TRBD1 or TRBD2 (5 bases each). CDR3 size: 16 residues. V dropped 2 bases and J dropped 2 bases, with 15 bases sitting between them. Per the germline V gene, CDR1 is LGHDT and CDR2 is YNNKEL (reference sequence). CDR3 nucleotides: TGTGCCAGCAGCCAAATTATGAGGGACCCACAAGAGACCCAGTACTTC. This codes for CASSQIMRDPQETQYF.

The V and J genes are TRBV4-2 and TRBJ1-4; D not resolved. V was pared by 2 bases and J by 0 bases, with 10 bases between. Germline CDR1 is LGHNA and CDR2 is YNFKEQ. This CDR3 has 16 amino acids. CDR3 loop: CASSQNGPATNEKLFF. Here the CDR3 DNA reads TGTGCCAGCAGCCAAAATGGACCCGCAACTAATGAAAAACTGTTTTTT.

The CDR3: CASSLETSGIYEQYF. The CDR3 nucleotides read TGTGCCAGCAGCTTAGAGACTAGCGGGATCTACGAGCAGTACTTC. The gene calls are TRBV7-8 and TRBJ2-4, with 11 bases identical to TRBD2. Judging by the DNA end, TRBJ2-7 fits better; the J call may be wrong. Germline V lookup: CDR1 SGHVS, CDR2 FQNEAQ. The CDR3 has 15 amino acids.

This chain joins TRBV29-1 and TRBJ1-1, with 8 bases lining up with TRBD1. CDR3 size: 13 residues. V shed 3 bases, J shed 5 bases, and the junction held 5 bases outside the gene matches. Germline V gene data show CDR1 as SQVTM and CDR2 as ANQGSEA. The CDR3 region has the DNA TGCAGCGTTGACCAGGGGGCGCGGACTGAAGCTTTCTTT. Residues: CSVDQGARTEAFF.

This clonotype has a handful of counts. The V and J genes are TRBV7-9 and TRBJ2-1, with D hard to call. The V end lost 10 bases, the J end lost 5 bases, and 12 bases lay between the germline ends. The germline V gene encodes CDR1 SEHNR and CDR2 FQNEAQ (reference sequence). The length of the CDR3 is 12 residues. For the CDR3, the DNA is TGTGCCACTGCAAGAATACACAATGAGCAGTTCTTC. This encodes CATARIHNEQFF.

The V gene is TRBV12-3 or TRBV12-4, the J gene TRBJ2-1; D perhaps matches TRBD2 (5 bases). The germline V and J ends were trimmed by 6 bases and 6 bases, with 9 bases remaining between them. The CDR3 covers 12 residues. CDR3 loop: CASRSTSNEQFF. The DNA of the CDR3 is TGTGCCAGCAGATCCACTAGCAATGAGCAGTTCTTC.

This clonotype showed up just once. The chain couples TRBV27 to TRBJ1-1, with D hard to call. This CDR3 is 14 amino acids long. Germline V lookup: CDR1 MNHEY, CDR2 SMNVEV (reference sequence). V shed 0 bases and J shed 2 bases, with 7 bases lying between them. The CDR3 coding sequence is TGTGCCAGCAGTTTATCGGGGATCAACACTGAAGCTTTCTTT. This sequence encodes CASSLSGINTEAFF.

The V call is TRBV11-2, the J call TRBJ2-3; 9 positions agree with TRBD2. Germline V gene sequence: CDR1 SGHAT, CDR2 FQNNGV. Trimming removed 0 bases from V and 10 bases from J; junction bases left unmatched: 5. CDR3 size: 14 residues. CDR3 sequence reads: CASSLDSAGGSQYF. CDR3 sequence (DNA): TGTGCCAGCAGCTTAGATTCAGCGGGAGGATCGCAGTATTTT.

The gene calls are TRBV5-1 and TRBJ2-1; TRBD1 might be the D (5 bases). The germline V and J ends were trimmed by 2 bases and 1 base, with 10 bases remaining between them. From germline, CDR1 is SGHRS and CDR2 YFSETQ. There are 15 residues in the CDR3. The CDR3: CASSFSAGSYNEQFF. DNA of the CDR3: TGCGCCAGCAGCTTTTCGGCAGGGTCCTACAATGAGCAGTTCTTC.

The chain uses TRBV2 and TRBJ2-6; D is unresolved. The CDR3 has 20 residues. Germline CDR1 is SNHLY and CDR2 is FYNNEI. With 7 bases removed from V and 0 bases from J, the gap between germline ends came to 25 bases. CDR3 nucleotide sequence: TGTGCCAGCACTTTCTTTTACTCCTCAAGCCCCTTCTCTGGGGCCAACGTCCTGACTTTC. This translates into CASTFFYSSSPFSGANVLTF.

The chain joins TRBV20-1 to TRBJ2-1, with no clear D. Per the germline V gene, CDR1 is DFQATT and CDR2 is SNEGSKA (reference sequence). The V and J ends lost 1 base and 0 bases respectively, with 7 bases between them. The CDR3 has 14 residues. As DNA, the CDR3 is TGCAGTGCTAGAGGAACGGGCTCCTACAATGAGCAGTTCTTC. Translating it yields CSARGTGSYNEQFF.

The V gene is TRBV9, the J gene TRBJ2-5; 7 positions match TRBD1. The length of the CDR3 is 16 residues. With 0 bases clipped from V and 3 bases from J, the junction kept 8 bases outside the gene matches. CDR1 SGDLS and CDR2 YYNGEE come from the germline V gene. This CDR3 is CASSVGPTGFKETQYF. The CDR3 DNA reads TGTGCCAGCAGCGTAGGCCCGACAGGGTTTAAAGAGACCCAGTACTTC.

This chain's CDR3 is CASSHRPGTGWGTEAFF. The CDR3 bases are TGTGCCAGCAGCCATCGTCCCGGGACAGGGTGGGGGACTGAAGCTTTCTTT. The V gene is TRBV3-1, the J gene TRBJ1-1, with 9 bases identical to TRBD1. With 3 bases clipped from V and 5 bases from J, the junction kept 13 bases outside the gene matches. CDR1 and CDR2 from the germline V gene are LGHDT and YNNKEL (reference sequence). CDR3 size: 17 residues.

With regard to this clonotype: A read error may account for a junction end that differs from germline. V and J are TRBV30 and TRBJ2-3; 7 bases are a match to TRBD2. Germline V gives CDR1 GTSNPN, CDR2 SVGIG (reference sequence). CDR3 size: 13 residues. CDR3 sequence: CAGRRDYTDTQYF. The CDR3 DNA reads TGTGCCGGGAGACGGGACTACACAGATACGCAGTATTTT.

The rearrangement joins TRBV20-1 to TRBJ1-1; weak D call: TRBD1 (6 bases). The CDR3 extends over 14 amino acids. CDR1 and CDR2 (germline): DFQATT, SNEGSKA (reference sequence). Trimming left V 1 base short and J 11 bases short, with 20 bases between. CDR3 bases: TGCAGTGCTAGAGGGCTAGGGGGGGAATCGGACGCTTTCTTT. Protein sequence: CSARGLGGESDAFF.

This clonotype was counted between two and nine times. The chain is built from TRBV29-1 and TRBJ2-1, with a possible D match to TRBD1 (6 bases). CDR3 length equals 15 residues. Germline-derived CDR1 and CDR2 are SQVTM and ANQGSEA. V lost 5 bases, J lost 2 bases, and 16 bases lay in between. CDR3 DNA: TGCAGCGTTACAACAGGGAGCTCTCCCTACAATGAGCAGTTCTTC. Protein sequence: CSVTTGSSPYNEQFF.

The chain employs TRBV24-1 and TRBJ2-1; no clear D. V lost 3 bases and J 8 bases, leaving 4 bases between the germline ends. CDR3 length equals 11 residues. CDR1 KGHDR and CDR2 SFDVKD come from the germline V gene. CDR3 amino acids: CATSDRDEQFF. As DNA, the CDR3 is TGTGCCACCAGTGATAGGGATGAGCAGTTCTTC.

The rearrangement joins TRBV5-1 to TRBJ2-1, with 8 bases lining up with TRBD2. The germline CDR1 and CDR2 sequences are SGHRS and YFSETQ. The CDR3 loop spans 15 amino acids. V lost 3 bases, J lost 9 bases, and 11 bases stayed unmatched. The CDR3 DNA is TGCGCCAGCAGCTCATCCAGGCGGGGGGTAGGTGAGCAGTTCTTC. Protein sequence: CASSSSRRGVGEQFF.

This clonotype came up a few times. The rearrangement links TRBV6-6 to TRBJ2-3, with TRBD2 matching over 8 bases. From germline, CDR1 is MNHNY and CDR2 SVGAGI (reference sequence). This CDR3 has 13 residues. Losses at the gene ends were 11 bases for V and 4 bases for J; bases not matched to a gene: 8. CDR3 coding DNA: TGTGCCCCCGCGCGGGGGGCCTCAGATACGCAGTATTTT. Amino acids: CAPARGASDTQYF.